Here is one T cell receptor beta chain with its context. The target antigen is unknown. Profiling relied on immunoSEQ multiplex PCR, and the TCRdb table lists in-frame clones only, not all of them. Altogether a few million clones are present, around nine tenths being singletons, with the ten largest covering roughly 0.15%. This sample is part of a study of shared clonotypes between healthy human individuals. Findings and caveats of the study: Generally, naive subsets (rather than memory subsets) showed larger estimated richness. Relative to clonotypes present in all four donors, those not shared had lower generation probabilities. There were few donors, and this limited the genetic and exposure-history diversity represented.

Researchers partitioned CD4+ cells into CD45RA+ naive and CD45RA-negative memory subsets. The TCR comes from a man aged 18 to 35 in good health. The sample comprised naive CD4+ T cells sorted from blood. Documented subset: CD45RA+ positively selected.

CDR3 loop: CASSLADRGAFF. The CDR3 coding sequence is TGTGCCAGCAGCTTAGCGGACAGGGGAGCTTTCTTT. The rearrangement uses TRBV7-9 and TRBJ1-1; 9 bases align to TRBD1. CDR1 and CDR2 from the germline V gene are SEHNR and FQNEAQ (reference sequence). V gave up 0 bases and J gave up 10 bases; unmatched junction bases: 0. The CDR3 sequence is 12 residues long.